This T cell receptor beta chain was found in a study of cytomegalovirus exposure and HLA in healthy donors. Whole-study results and caveats: Among the sequence variants, a highly shared cluster was likely an artifact of sequencing. It was only CMV serostatus that was available as immune exposure information.

The germline V and J ends were trimmed by 7 bases and 8 bases, with 17 bases remaining between them. There are 13 residues in the CDR3. Per the germline V gene, CDR1 is ENHRY and CDR2 is SYGVKD. The PCR used 60 Vbeta and 13 Jbeta primers. Method: immunoSEQ multiplex PCR; TCRdb's copy keeps in-frame clones and lacks some. The sample shows some 110,000 clones, approximately 76% of them seen only once. As concerns this clone: Antigen unknown.

Material for sequencing was PBMCs. The TCR was taken from a middle-aged man in good health and CMV-seropositive. The V gene is TRBV10-3, the J gene TRBJ1-2, with D possibly matching TRBD1 (6 bases). The CDR3: CAITGQTQGGYTF. CDR3 sequence (DNA): TGTGCCATCACTGGACAGACCCAAGGGGGCTACACCTTC.